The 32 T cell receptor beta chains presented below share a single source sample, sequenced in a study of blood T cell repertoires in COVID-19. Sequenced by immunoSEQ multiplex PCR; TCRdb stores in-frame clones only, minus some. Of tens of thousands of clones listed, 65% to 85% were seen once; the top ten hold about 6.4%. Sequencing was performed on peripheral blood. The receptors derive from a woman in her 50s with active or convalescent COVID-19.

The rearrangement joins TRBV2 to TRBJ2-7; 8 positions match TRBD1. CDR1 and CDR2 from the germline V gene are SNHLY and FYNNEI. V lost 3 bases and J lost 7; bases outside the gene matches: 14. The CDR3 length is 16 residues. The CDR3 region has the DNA TGTGCCAGCAGTGATCCCCGGACAGGGCCCTTAAGGGAGCAGTACTTC. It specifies CASSDPRTGPLREQYF. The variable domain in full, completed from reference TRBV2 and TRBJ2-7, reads EPEVTQTPSHQVTQMGQEVILRCVPISNHLYFYWYRQILGQKVEFLVSFYNNEISEKSEIFDDQFSVERPDGSNFTLKIRSTKLEDSAMYFCASSDPRTGPLREQYFGPGTRLTVT.

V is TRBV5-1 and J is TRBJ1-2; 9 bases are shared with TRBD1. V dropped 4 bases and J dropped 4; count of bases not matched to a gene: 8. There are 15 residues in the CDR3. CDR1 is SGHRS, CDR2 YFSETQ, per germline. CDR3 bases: TGCGCCAGCAGCCCTCTGACAGGGGGGAGCTATGGCTACACCTTC. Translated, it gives CASSPLTGGSYGYTF.

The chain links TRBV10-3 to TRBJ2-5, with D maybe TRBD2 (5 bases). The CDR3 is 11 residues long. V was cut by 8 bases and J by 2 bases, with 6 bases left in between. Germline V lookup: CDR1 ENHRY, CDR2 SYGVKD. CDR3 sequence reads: CAIRTQETQYF. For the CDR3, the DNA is TGTGCCATCCGGACTCAAGAGACCCAGTACTTC.

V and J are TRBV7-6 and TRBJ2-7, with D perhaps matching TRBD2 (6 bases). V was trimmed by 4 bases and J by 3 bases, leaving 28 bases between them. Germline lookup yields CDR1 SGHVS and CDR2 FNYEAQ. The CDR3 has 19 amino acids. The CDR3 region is CASSSLRGPGTPYNYEQYF. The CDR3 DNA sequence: TGTGCCAGCAGCTCTCTTAGAGGCCCCGGGACTCCCTATAACTACGAGCAGTACTTC.

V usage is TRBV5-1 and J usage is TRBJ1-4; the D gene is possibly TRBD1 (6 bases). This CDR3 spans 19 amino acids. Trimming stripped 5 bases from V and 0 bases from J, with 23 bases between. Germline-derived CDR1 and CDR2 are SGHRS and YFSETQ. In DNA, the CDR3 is TGCGCCAGCAGTAAGGGTCCGGGGGGCCCATCGGCAACTAATGAAAAACTGTTTTTT. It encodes CASSKGPGGPSATNEKLFF.

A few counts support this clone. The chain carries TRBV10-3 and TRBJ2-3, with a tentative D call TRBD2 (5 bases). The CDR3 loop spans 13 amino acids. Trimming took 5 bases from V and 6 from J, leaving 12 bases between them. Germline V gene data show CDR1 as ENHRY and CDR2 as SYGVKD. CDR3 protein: CAISSSGEDTQYF. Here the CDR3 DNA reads TGTGCCATCAGTTCATCCGGGGAGGATACGCAGTATTTT.

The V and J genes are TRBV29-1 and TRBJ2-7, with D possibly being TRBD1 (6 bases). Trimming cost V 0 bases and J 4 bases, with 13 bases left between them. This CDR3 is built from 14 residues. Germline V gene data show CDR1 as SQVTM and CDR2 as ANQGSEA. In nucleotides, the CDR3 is TGCAGCGTTGAAGATGACAGGTCGGGGTACGAGCAGTACTTC. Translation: CSVEDDRSGYEQYF.

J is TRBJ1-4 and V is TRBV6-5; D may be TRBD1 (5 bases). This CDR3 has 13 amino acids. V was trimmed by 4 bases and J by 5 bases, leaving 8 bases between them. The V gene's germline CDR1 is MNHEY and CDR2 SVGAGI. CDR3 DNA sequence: TGTGCCAGCAGTTCCAACAGGAATGAAAAACTGTTTTTT. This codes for CASSSNRNEKLFF.

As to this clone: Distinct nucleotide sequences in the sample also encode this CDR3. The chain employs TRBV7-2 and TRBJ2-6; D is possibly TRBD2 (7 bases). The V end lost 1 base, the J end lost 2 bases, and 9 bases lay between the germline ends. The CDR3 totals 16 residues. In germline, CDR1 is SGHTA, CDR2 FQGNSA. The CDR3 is CASSLGGGAGANVLTF. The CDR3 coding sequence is TGTGCCAGCAGCTTAGGAGGGGGGGCTGGGGCCAACGTCCTGACTTTC.

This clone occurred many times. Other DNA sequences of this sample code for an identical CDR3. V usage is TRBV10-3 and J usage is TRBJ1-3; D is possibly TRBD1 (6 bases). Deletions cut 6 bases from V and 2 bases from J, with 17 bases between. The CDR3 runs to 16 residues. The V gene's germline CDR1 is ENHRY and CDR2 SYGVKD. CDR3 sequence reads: CAIRGPGGAAGNTIYF. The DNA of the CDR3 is TGTGCCATCAGGGGACCGGGGGGGGCTGCTGGAAACACCATATATTTT.

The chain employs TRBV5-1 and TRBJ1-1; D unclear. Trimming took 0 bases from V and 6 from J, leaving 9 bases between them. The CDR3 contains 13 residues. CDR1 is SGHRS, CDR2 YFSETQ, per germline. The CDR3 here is CASSLGHRPEAFF. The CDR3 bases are TGCGCCAGCAGCTTGGGACACCGACCTGAAGCTTTCTTT.

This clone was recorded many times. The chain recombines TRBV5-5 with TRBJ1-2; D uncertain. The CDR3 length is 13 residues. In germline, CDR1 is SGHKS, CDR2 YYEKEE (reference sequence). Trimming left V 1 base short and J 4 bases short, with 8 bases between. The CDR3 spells CASSLSGSYGYTF. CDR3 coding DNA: TGTGCCAGCAGCTTGTCGGGGAGCTATGGCTACACCTTC.

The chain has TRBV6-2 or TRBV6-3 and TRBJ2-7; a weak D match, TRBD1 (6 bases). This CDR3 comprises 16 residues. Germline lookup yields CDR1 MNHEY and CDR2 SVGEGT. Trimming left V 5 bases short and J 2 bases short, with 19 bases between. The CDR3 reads CASSNGPGHWAYEQYF. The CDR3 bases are TGTGCCAGCAGTAACGGTCCGGGACATTGGGCCTACGAGCAGTACTTC.

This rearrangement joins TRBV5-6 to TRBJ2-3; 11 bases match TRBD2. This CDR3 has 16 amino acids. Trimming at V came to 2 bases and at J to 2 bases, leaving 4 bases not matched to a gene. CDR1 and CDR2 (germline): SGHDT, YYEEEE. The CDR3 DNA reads TGTGCCAGCAGCTTTTTAGCGGGAGGGTACACAGATACGCAGTATTTT. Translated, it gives CASSFLAGGYTDTQYF.

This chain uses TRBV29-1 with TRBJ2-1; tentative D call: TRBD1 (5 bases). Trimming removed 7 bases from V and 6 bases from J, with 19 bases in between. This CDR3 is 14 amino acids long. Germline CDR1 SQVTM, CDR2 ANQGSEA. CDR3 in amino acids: CSAAKSRRGNEQFF. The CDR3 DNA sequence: TGCAGCGCTGCCAAGAGTAGAAGGGGCAATGAGCAGTTCTTC.

The CDR3 DNA follows: TGTGCCACCAGTGGGGCGGACTTGGGAGATGGCTACACCTTC. Amino acids: CATSGADLGDGYTF. This chain links TRBV24-1 with TRBJ1-2; D is uncertain. Germline CDR1 reads KGHDR; CDR2 reads SFDVKD. The CDR3 has 14 amino acids. V was shortened by 5 bases and J by 6 bases, with 15 bases between the two germline ends.

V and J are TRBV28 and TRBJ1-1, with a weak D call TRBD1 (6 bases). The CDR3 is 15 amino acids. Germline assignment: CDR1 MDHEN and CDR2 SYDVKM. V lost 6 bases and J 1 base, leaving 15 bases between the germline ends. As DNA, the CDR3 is TGTGCCAGCAGCCCAAACACAGGGAGGAACACTGAAGCTTTCTTT. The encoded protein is CASSPNTGRNTEAFF.

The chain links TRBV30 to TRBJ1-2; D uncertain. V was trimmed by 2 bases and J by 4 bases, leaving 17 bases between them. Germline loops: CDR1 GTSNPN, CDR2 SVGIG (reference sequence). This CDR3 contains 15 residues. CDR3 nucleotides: TGTGCCTGGAGTTACCCGGGTCTAACCTTCTATGGCTACACCTTC. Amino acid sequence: CAWSYPGLTFYGYTF.

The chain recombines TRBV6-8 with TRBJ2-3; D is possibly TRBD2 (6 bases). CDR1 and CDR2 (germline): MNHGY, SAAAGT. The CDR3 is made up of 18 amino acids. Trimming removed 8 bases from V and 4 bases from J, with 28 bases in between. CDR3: CASGTPRPCREYPDTQYF. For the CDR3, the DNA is TGTGCCAGCGGCACCCCTCGCCCATGCCGGGAGTACCCAGATACGCAGTATTTT.

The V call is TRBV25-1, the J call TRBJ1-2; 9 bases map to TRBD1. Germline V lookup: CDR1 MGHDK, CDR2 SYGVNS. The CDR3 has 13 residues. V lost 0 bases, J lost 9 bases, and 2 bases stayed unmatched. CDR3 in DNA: TGTGCCAGCAGTGAATACGACAGGGGGAGCTACACCTTC. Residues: CASSEYDRGSYTF.

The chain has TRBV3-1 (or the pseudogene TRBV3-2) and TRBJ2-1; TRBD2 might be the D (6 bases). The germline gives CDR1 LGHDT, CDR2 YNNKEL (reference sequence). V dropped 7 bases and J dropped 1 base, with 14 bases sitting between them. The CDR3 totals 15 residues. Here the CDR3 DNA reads TGTGCCAGCACCCTCGGGAGTAGGTCCTACAATGAGCAGTTCTTC. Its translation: CASTLGSRSYNEQFF.

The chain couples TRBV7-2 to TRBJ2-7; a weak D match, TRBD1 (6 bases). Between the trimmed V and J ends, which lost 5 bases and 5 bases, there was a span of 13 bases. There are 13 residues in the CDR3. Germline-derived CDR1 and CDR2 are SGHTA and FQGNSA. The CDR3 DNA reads TGTGCCAGCAGCGTGCCAGGGGTAGACGAGCAGTACTTC. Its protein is CASSVPGVDEQYF.

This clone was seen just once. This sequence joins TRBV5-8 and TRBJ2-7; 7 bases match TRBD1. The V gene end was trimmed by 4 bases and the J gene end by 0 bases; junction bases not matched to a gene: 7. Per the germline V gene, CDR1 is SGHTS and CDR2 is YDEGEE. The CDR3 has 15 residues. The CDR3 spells CASSPGQTFSYEQYF. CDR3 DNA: TGTGCCAGCAGCCCGGGACAGACTTTCTCCTACGAGCAGTACTTC. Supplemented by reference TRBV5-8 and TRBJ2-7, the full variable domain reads EAGVTQSPTHLIKTRGQQATLRCSPISGHTSVYWYQQALGLGLQFLLWYDEGEERNRGNFPPRFSGRQFPNYSSELNVNALELEDSALYLCASSPGQTFSYEQYFGPGTRLTVT.

The CDR3 loop is CASSLSIRQGPDTEAFF. CDR3 DNA: TGCGCCAGCAGCTTAAGCATTAGACAGGGACCCGACACTGAAGCTTTCTTT. V usage is TRBV5-1 and J usage is TRBJ1-1, with 7 nucleotides matching TRBD1. The germline gives CDR1 SGHRS, CDR2 YFSETQ. The CDR3 spans 17 residues. J was trimmed by 3 bases and V by 2 bases; bases with no gene match: 13.

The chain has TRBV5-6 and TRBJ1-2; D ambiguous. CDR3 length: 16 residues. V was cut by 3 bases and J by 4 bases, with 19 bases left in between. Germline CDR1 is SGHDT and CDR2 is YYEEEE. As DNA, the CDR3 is TGTGCCAGCAGCTCCGGGAGGGCTCTTGAGACCTATGGCTACACCTTC. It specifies CASSSGRALETYGYTF.

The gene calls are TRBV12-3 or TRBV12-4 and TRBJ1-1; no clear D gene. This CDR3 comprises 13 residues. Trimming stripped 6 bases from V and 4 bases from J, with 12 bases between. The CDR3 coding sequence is TGTGCCAGCAGCGCCAGTGAAAGCACTGAAGCTTTCTTT. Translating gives CASSASESTEAFF.

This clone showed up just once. This CDR3 is CASSQGGISYNEQFF. In nucleotides, the CDR3 is TGCGCCAGCAGCCAAGGAGGGATTTCCTACAATGAGCAGTTCTTC. The rearrangement links TRBV4-1 to TRBJ2-1, with D perhaps TRBD2 (5 bases). Trimming left V 1 base short and J 1 base short, with 8 bases between. From germline, CDR1 is MGHRA and CDR2 YSYEKL. This CDR3 contains 15 residues.

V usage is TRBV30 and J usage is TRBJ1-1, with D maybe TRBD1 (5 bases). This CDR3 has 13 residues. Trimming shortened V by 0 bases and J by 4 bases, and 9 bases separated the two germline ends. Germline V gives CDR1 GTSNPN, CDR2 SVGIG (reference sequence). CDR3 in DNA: TGTGCCTGGAGTGTAGGAGGGGCCACTGAAGCTTTCTTT. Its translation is CAWSVGGATEAFF.

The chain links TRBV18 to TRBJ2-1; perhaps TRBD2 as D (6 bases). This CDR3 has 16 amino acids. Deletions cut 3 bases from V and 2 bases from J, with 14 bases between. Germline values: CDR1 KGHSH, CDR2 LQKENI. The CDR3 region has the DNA TGTGCCAGCTCACCTGTAGCGGACCCAACCTACAATGAGCAGTTCTTC. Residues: CASSPVADPTYNEQFF.

In DNA, the CDR3 is TGTGCCAGCAGCTTAGTTGTGACTAGCGTCGACGAGCAGTACTTC. It codes for CASSLVVTSVDEQYF. This chain links TRBV7-2 with TRBJ2-7; 8 bases agree with TRBD2. Germline lookup yields CDR1 SGHTA and CDR2 FQGNSA. There are 15 residues in the CDR3. V was clipped by 1 base and J by 5 bases; unmatched bases: 7.

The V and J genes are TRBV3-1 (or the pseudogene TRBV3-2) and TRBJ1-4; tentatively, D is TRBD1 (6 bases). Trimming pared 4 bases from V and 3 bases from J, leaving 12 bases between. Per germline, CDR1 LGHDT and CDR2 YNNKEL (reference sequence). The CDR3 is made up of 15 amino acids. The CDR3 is CASSRRDIANEKLFF. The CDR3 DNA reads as TGTGCCAGCAGCCGCCGGGACATCGCTAATGAAAAACTGTTTTTT.

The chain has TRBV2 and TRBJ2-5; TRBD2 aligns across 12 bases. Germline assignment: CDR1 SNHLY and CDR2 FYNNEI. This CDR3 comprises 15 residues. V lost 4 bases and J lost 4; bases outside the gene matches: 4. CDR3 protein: CASSAASGRVETQYF. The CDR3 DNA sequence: TGTGCCAGCAGTGCGGCTAGCGGGAGGGTAGAGACCCAGTACTTC.